This is a list of T cell receptor beta chains from one sample in a study of cytomegalovirus exposure and HLA in healthy donors. Repertoires were generated with immunoSEQ multiplex PCR, while TCRdb's copy carries only in-frame clones and drops some. This sample has approximately 100,000 clones, with 79% found just once. Sequencing used PBMCs. These receptors were collected from a woman aged 35 to 49 in good health and CMV-seronegative. Both conserved end residues are part of each CDR3. Fields, in order: V gene, D gene, J gene, clone size, CDR3 DNA, CDR3 protein. A D gene is named only where the DNA matches it firmly. The size field is filled for only some rows; it gives once, few, many or a size class.

TRBV30,TRBD2,TRBJ2-7,NA,TGTGCCTGGAGTCGGGGGGGCAGTCTGGGCCCCTACGAGCAGTACTTC,CAWSRGGSLGPYEQYF
TRBV7-8,TRBD1,TRBJ1-4,few,TGTGCCAGCAGCGTGACAGGGGGAGGTGAAAAACTGTTTTTT,CASSVTGGGEKLFF
TRBV19,NA,TRBJ1-3,NA,TGTGCCAGTCGGCGGAGCTCTGGAAACACCATATATTTT,CASRRSSGNTIYF
TRBV19,NA,TRBJ2-5,NA,TGTGCCAGTAGTATCGGGGGTTGGGAGACCCAGTACTTC,CASSIGGWETQYF
TRBV28,NA,TRBJ1-5,NA,TGTGCCAGCAGTTTAAAGGCAGGGCCCAATCAGCCCCAGCATTTT,CASSLKAGPNQPQHF
TRBV2,NA,TRBJ1-3,once,TGTGCCAGCAGTAAACAGCGGAGCTCTGGAAACACCATATATTTT,CASSKQRSSGNTIYF
TRBV7-9,TRBD1,TRBJ2-7,NA,TGTGCCAGCAGGAAAGGCGGGACAGGGGGCTACGAGCAGTACTTC,CASRKGGTGGYEQYF
TRBV7-2,TRBD1,TRBJ2-7,NA,TGTGCCAGCAGCTTACACATTTCCGGGACAGAGCCCTACGAGCAGTACTTC,CASSLHISGTEPYEQYF
TRBV6-5,NA,TRBJ1-4,NA,TGTGCCAGCAGTTACATACAGGGAGCGAGGGAAAAACTGTTTTTT,CASSYIQGAREKLFF
TRBV19,NA,TRBJ1-2,few,TGTGCCAGTAGTTCCCGAGCCTCGGCGGACAGCAGCTATGGCTACACCTTC,CASSSRASADSSYGYTF
TRBV7-2,NA,TRBJ1-1,NA,TGTGCCAGCAGCTTTTTAGGCGGAAACACTGAAGCTTTCTTT,CASSFLGGNTEAFF
TRBV5-4,NA,TRBJ2-1,NA,TGTGCCAGCAGCTTTAGGAGGAAAAGCGATGAGCAGTTCTTC,CASSFRRKSDEQFF
TRBV5-4,NA,TRBJ1-1,NA,TGTGCCAGCAGCTTAGAGGGGGATCACACTGAAGCTTTCTTT,CASSLEGDHTEAFF
TRBV6-1,NA,TRBJ2-7,NA,TGTGCCAGCAGTTATTCGGACACCTACGAGCAGTACTTC,CASSYSDTYEQYF
TRBV6-5,TRBD1,TRBJ1-5,NA,TGTGCCAGCAGTTACTCGAACAGGGGGAATCAGCCCCAGCATTTT,CASSYSNRGNQPQHF
TRBV27,NA,TRBJ1-6,NA,TGTGCCAGCAGTTATGGGAGCTCCTATAATTCACCCCTCCACTTT,CASSYGSSYNSPLHF
TRBV19,TRBD1,TRBJ2-7,once,TGTGCCAGTAGTATGCGGATGACAGGGACCTACGAGCAGTACTTC,CASSMRMTGTYEQYF
TRBV15,NA,TRBJ2-7,NA,TGTGCCACCAGCAGGGACTTGAGCTCCTACGAGCAGTACTTC,CATSRDLSSYEQYF
TRBV29-1,NA,TRBJ2-7,NA,TGCAGCGTTCCCCACAGGGACCCCCCGTACGAGCAGTACTTC,CSVPHRDPPYEQYF
TRBV5-1,TRBD2,TRBJ2-4,NA,TGCGCCAGCAGCTTCTCTAGCGGGGGGAAGGGGGACATTCAGTACTTC,CASSFSSGGKGDIQYF
TRBV7-2,NA,TRBJ1-1,once,TGTGCCAGCAGCTTAGATCTTGCGGATGAAGCTTTCTTT,CASSLDLADEAFF
TRBV28,TRBD2,TRBJ2-1,NA,TGTGCCAGCAGGACTAGCGGTTACAATGAGCAGTTCTTC,CASRTSGYNEQFF
TRBV19,TRBD2,TRBJ2-1,NA,TGTGCCAGTAGTAGGCGGGGGTCGTACAATGAGCAGTTCTTC,CASSRRGSYNEQFF
TRBV7-9,NA,TRBJ2-1,NA,TGTGCCAGCAGCTTAGGAGGAGGGGGCGCGGGCAATGAGCAGTTCTTC,CASSLGGGGAGNEQFF
TRBV5-4,TRBD1,TRBJ2-6,NA,TGTGCCAGCAGCTCGGACAGGGGTGAACCTGGGGCCAACGTCCTGACTTTC,CASSSDRGEPGANVLTF
TRBV10-3,TRBD2,TRBJ2-1,NA,TGTGCCATCAGTGTGTCTAGCGGGAGGAACAATGAGCAGTTCTTC,CAISVSSGRNNEQFF
TRBV5-1,TRBD1,TRBJ2-3,few,TGCGCCAGCAGCGGGGACAGGCAGATTGGAGATCTTGGTGACACAGATACGCAGTATTTT,CASSGDRQIGDLGDTDTQYF
TRBV7-2,NA,TRBJ2-1,NA,TGTGCCAGCAGCCTGACCTCCCGGGGAGAGCAGTTCTTC,CASSLTSRGEQFF
TRBV12-2,NA,TRBJ1-6,NA,TGTGCAAGTCGCTTAGTTGGCGGAGATAATTCACCCCTCCACTTT,CASRLVGGDNSPLHF
TRBV15,NA,TRBJ1-1,NA,TGTGCCACCAGCAGGGGACATTTGGGGAACACTGAAGCTTTCTTT,CATSRGHLGNTEAFF
TRBV28,TRBD2,TRBJ2-3,NA,TGTGCCAGCAGTCTGCGGGGGAACACAGATACGCAGTATTTT,CASSLRGNTDTQYF
TRBV6-6,NA,TRBJ1-1,NA,TGTGCCAGCAGTTGGATTCAGGCGAACACTGAAGCTTTCTTT,CASSWIQANTEAFF
TRBV4-3,NA,TRBJ2-7,NA,TGCGCCAGCAGCCAAGATCACAGGCCCTCCTACGAGCAGTACTTC,CASSQDHRPSYEQYF
TRBV5-1,NA,TRBJ2-6,NA,TGCGCCAGCAGCCACGACAGCTCTGGGGCCAACGTCCTGACTTTC,CASSHDSSGANVLTF
TRBV27,TRBD1,TRBJ1-1,NA,TGTGCCAGCAGTAAATTGACAGGGGGTACTGAAGCTTTCTTT,CASSKLTGGTEAFF